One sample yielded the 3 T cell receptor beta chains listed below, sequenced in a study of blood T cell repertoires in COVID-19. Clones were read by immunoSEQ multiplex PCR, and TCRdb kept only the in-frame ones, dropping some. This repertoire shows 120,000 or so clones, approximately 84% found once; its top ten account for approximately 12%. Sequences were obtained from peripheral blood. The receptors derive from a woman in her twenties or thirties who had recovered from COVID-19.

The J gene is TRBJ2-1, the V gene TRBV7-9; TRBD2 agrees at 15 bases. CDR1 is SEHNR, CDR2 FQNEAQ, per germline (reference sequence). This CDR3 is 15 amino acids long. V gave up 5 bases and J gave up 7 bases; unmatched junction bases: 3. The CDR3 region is CASSGTSGGSNEQFF. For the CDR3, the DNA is TGTGCCAGCAGCGGGACTAGCGGGGGGTCGAATGAGCAGTTCTTC.

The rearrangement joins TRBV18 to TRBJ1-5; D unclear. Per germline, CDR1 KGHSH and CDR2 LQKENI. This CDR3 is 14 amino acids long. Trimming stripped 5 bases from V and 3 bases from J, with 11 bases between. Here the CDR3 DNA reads TGTGCCAGCTCATCAGAGGGTCTCAATCAGCCCCAGCATTTT. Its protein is CASSSEGLNQPQHF.

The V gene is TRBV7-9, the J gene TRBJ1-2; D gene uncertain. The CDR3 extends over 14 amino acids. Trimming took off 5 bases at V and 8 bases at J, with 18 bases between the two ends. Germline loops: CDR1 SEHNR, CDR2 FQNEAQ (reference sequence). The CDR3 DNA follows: TGTGCCAGCAGCCCCCCGCTCAACAATGAAGGCTACACCTTC. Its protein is CASSPPLNNEGYTF.